The 28 T cell receptor beta chains in this list originate from one sample, sequenced in a study of cytomegalovirus exposure and HLA in healthy donors. The PCR ran on 60 Vbeta and 13 Jbeta primers. Generated by immunoSEQ multiplex PCR, the TCRdb table keeps only in-frame clones and is missing some. Found here are 150,000 to 200,000 clones, 70% to 75% of them singletons; the top ten hold approximately 4.6%. Sequenced sample: PBMCs. The receptors here all came from a man younger than 35 in good health and CMV-seropositive.

The gene calls are TRBV30 and TRBJ1-2; D call uncertain. This CDR3 has 13 amino acids. Germline lookup yields CDR1 GTSNPN and CDR2 SVGIG (reference sequence). The germline V and J ends were trimmed by 0 bases and 7 bases, with 12 bases remaining between them. In DNA, the CDR3 is TGTGCCTGGAGTGTACATCGGGGTGGTGGCTACACCTTC. Translating it yields CAWSVHRGGGYTF. Filled out from reference TRBV30 and TRBJ1-2, the complete variable domain reads SQTIHQWPATLVQPVGSPLSLECTVEGTSNPNLYWYRQAAGRGLQLLFYSVGIGQISSEVPQNLSASRPQDRQFILSSKKLLLSDSGFYLCAWSVHRGGGYTFGSGTRLTVV.

This chain joins TRBV18 and TRBJ1-2, with D maybe TRBD1 (6 bases). The CDR3 is 13 amino acids. Trimming cost V 3 bases and J 8 bases, with 13 bases left between them. Germline CDR1 reads KGHSH; CDR2 reads LQKENI. CDR3 loop: CASSPGAGEGYTF. The CDR3 DNA sequence: TGTGCCAGCTCACCGGGGGCAGGGGAAGGCTACACCTTC.

The chain employs TRBV18 and TRBJ2-5, with TRBD1 matching 8 bases. Germline V CDR1 and CDR2: KGHSH, LQKENI. The CDR3 is made up of 16 amino acids. V lost 4 bases, J lost 5 bases, and 12 bases stayed unmatched. The CDR3 coding sequence is TGTGCCAGCTCACTGAATGAGGCAGGGGGCGCGGAGACCCAGTACTTC. This translates into CASSLNEAGGAETQYF.

The rearrangement links TRBV7-8 to TRBJ1-2, with a tentative D call TRBD1 (6 bases). The V end was cut by 2 bases, the J end by 4 bases, with 8 bases between. The CDR3 is made up of 13 amino acids. CDR1 is SGHVS and CDR2 is FQNEAQ in the germline V gene. The CDR3 sequence is CASSLMGAYGYTF. The CDR3 DNA is TGTGCCAGCAGCTTAATGGGGGCCTATGGCTACACCTTC. Combining the CDR3 with reference TRBV7-8 and TRBJ1-2 gives the whole variable domain GAGVSQSPRYKVAKRGQDVALRCDPISGHVSLFWYQQALGQGPEFLTYFQNEAQLDKSGLPSDRFFAERPEGSVSTLKIQRTQQEDSAVYLCASSLMGAYGYTFGSGTRLTVV.

The chain recombines TRBV6-5 with TRBJ1-1; D gene ambiguous. The germline V gene encodes CDR1 MNHEY and CDR2 SVGAGI. This CDR3 is built from 13 residues. Trimming stripped 5 bases from V and 2 bases from J, with 9 bases between. CDR3 sequence: CASSLQANTEAFF. CDR3 in DNA: TGTGCCAGCAGTCTCCAAGCCAACACTGAAGCTTTCTTT.

The chain links TRBV5-5 to TRBJ1-4; D call uncertain. CDR3 size: 18 residues. Trimming removed 0 bases from V and 6 bases from J, with 21 bases in between. Germline V gene data show CDR1 as SGHKS and CDR2 as YYEKEE (reference sequence). The DNA for the CDR3 is TGTGCCAGCAGCTTGGGACCGTCGGGTATCGGGGAGGATGAAAAACTGTTTTTT. This gives the protein CASSLGPSGIGEDEKLFF. Looking up the rest from reference TRBV5-5 and TRBJ1-4 gives the full variable domain: DAGVTQSPTHLIKTRGQQVTLRCSPISGHKSVSWYQQVLGQGPQFIFQYYEKEERGRGNFPDRFSARQFPNYSSELNVNALLLGDSALYLCASSLGPSGIGEDEKLFFGSGTQLSVL.

With regard to this clone: A junction boundary mismatches the germline segment, possibly from a read error. The V call is TRBV7-2, the J call TRBJ1-2; TRBD1 is a possible D gene (5 bases). This CDR3 has 12 amino acids. Germline assignment: CDR1 SGHTA and CDR2 FQGNSA. This CDR3 reads CASSLGERGYTF. CDR3 DNA: TGTGCCAGCAGTTTAGGGGAGAGAGGCTACACCTTC.

The chain employs TRBV6-1 and TRBJ2-7; D is tentatively TRBD1 or TRBD2 (5 bases each). This CDR3 is built from 14 residues. Germline-derived CDR1 and CDR2 are MNHNS and SASEGT. V was cut by 4 bases and J by 7 bases, with 17 bases left in between. CDR3 sequence reads: CASSVPGATGEQYV. CDR3 sequence (DNA): TGTGCCAGCAGTGTCCCCGGGGCGACGGGGGAGCAGTACGTC.

This chain uses TRBV7-2 with TRBJ2-1; 7 nucleotides line up with TRBD1. This CDR3 is 15 amino acids long. The V and J ends lost 2 bases and 6 bases, in that order; junction bases with no gene match: 7. Germline assignment: CDR1 SGHTA and CDR2 FQGNSA. CDR3 region: CASSLRDSHPNEQFF. The CDR3 DNA reads as TGTGCCAGCAGCTTACGGGACAGTCACCCCAATGAGCAGTTCTTC.

V usage is TRBV21-1 and J usage is TRBJ2-3; the table calls TRBD2, which could not be checked here. TRBV21-1 is a pseudogene segment. The CDR3 contains 19 residues. CDR3 amino acids: CASSKEEGEEGLASDTQYF. In nucleotides, the CDR3 is TGTGCCAGCAGCAAAGAAGAGGGTGAAGAGGGACTAGCGTCAGATACGCAGTATTTT.

J is TRBJ1-1 and V is TRBV5-5; 8 bases line up with TRBD1. V lost 4 bases and J lost 0; bases outside the gene matches: 8. The CDR3 consists of 16 residues. Germline loops: CDR1 SGHKS, CDR2 YYEKEE (reference sequence). The CDR3: CASSIGQGGLNTEAFF. CDR3 nucleotides: TGTGCCAGCAGCATCGGACAGGGAGGGTTGAACACTGAAGCTTTCTTT.

This clone was seen at least ten times. The J gene is TRBJ2-1, the V gene TRBV2, with a weak D call TRBD1 (5 bases). This CDR3 is 13 amino acids long. Trimming took 6 bases from V and 2 from J, leaving 8 bases between them. Per germline, CDR1 SNHLY and CDR2 FYNNEI. The CDR3 region is CASRSRAYNEQFF. In DNA, the CDR3 is TGTGCCAGCAGGAGCAGGGCCTACAATGAGCAGTTCTTC.

The chain carries TRBV29-1 and TRBJ2-1; 9 nucleotides agree with TRBD1. The CDR3 totals 15 residues. The J segment lost 4 bases and the V segment lost 0 bases, leaving 4 bases of the junction unmatched. The germline gives CDR1 SQVTM, CDR2 ANQGSEA. CDR3 sequence (DNA): TGCAGCGTTGAAGATCGGACAGGGGTATACAATGAGCAGTTCTTC. Translation: CSVEDRTGVYNEQFF.

The genes are TRBV9 and TRBJ1-2; D remains ambiguous. The V and J ends lost 3 bases and 8 bases respectively, with 14 bases between them. The CDR3 runs to 13 residues. Germline CDR1 is SGDLS and CDR2 is YYNGEE. The CDR3 loop reads CASSASLRYGYTF. The CDR3 DNA reads TGTGCCAGCAGCGCCTCTTTGAGGTACGGCTACACCTTC.

This clone occurred a few times. The V and J genes are TRBV10-3 and TRBJ1-2; 8 bases are shared with TRBD1. Germline assignment: CDR1 ENHRY and CDR2 SYGVKD. CDR3 length: 13 amino acids. V gave up 8 bases and J gave up 4 bases; unmatched junction bases: 6. CDR3 DNA: TGTGCCATCGCCGACGGGACAGGCTATGGCTACACCTTC. Protein sequence: CAIADGTGYGYTF.

This clone has a single count. Other DNA sequences from this sample encode an identical CDR3 as well. The chain joins TRBV6-1 to TRBJ2-7; 9 positions agree with TRBD1. V shed 0 bases and J 4 bases; nucleotides not matched to a gene: 4. The CDR3 length is 15 residues. Germline V gene data show CDR1 as MNHNS and CDR2 as SASEGT. The CDR3 region is CASSEAETGGYEQYV. CDR3 DNA sequence: TGTGCCAGCAGTGAAGCCGAGACAGGGGGTTACGAGCAGTACGTC.

The chain links TRBV11-3 to TRBJ1-2, with TRBD1 identical over 8 bases. The CDR3 has 16 residues. With V trimmed by 5 bases and J by 6 bases, 14 bases remained unmatched. Germline lookup yields CDR1 SGHNT and CDR2 YENEEA. CDR3: CASSRDRSWTTNGYTF. The CDR3, as DNA: TGTGCCAGCAGCCGGGACAGGTCGTGGACTACAAATGGCTACACCTTC. Drawing the rest from reference TRBV11-3 and TRBJ1-2, the complete variable domain is EAGVVQSPRYKIIEKKQPVAFWCNPISGHNTLYWYLQNLGQGPELLIRYENEEAVDDSQLPKDRFSAERLKGVDSTLKIQPAELGDSAVYLCASSRDRSWTTNGYTFGSGTRLTVV.

V gene TRBV6-1 combines with J gene TRBJ1-2; maybe TRBD1 (6 bases). Germline CDR1 MNHNS, CDR2 SASEGT. V lost 6 bases to trimming and J lost 6 bases, with 14 bases between them. The CDR3 extends over 13 amino acids. In nucleotides, the CDR3 is TGTGCCAGCAGGACCGGGGACAAACATGGCTACACCTTC. It yields the protein CASRTGDKHGYTF.

V is TRBV19 and J is TRBJ1-1; 11 nucleotides agree with TRBD1. From germline, CDR1 is LNHDA and CDR2 SQIVND (reference sequence). The CDR3 has 15 amino acids. V dropped 6 bases and J dropped 5; count of bases not matched to a gene: 8. The CDR3 sequence is CASRIGTGGRTEAFF. DNA of the CDR3: TGTGCCAGTAGGATTGGGACAGGGGGGAGGACTGAAGCTTTCTTT.

The chain carries TRBV19 and TRBJ1-1; D possibly corresponds to TRBD1 (5 bases). Trimming removed 3 bases at V and 1 base at J, with 15 bases between. In germline, CDR1 is LNHDA, CDR2 SQIVND (reference sequence). The CDR3 extends over 16 amino acids. The CDR3: CASSMGIQGENTEAFF. As DNA, the CDR3 is TGTGCCAGTAGTATGGGTATCCAGGGCGAGAACACTGAAGCTTTCTTT.

The chain has TRBV28 and TRBJ1-1, with D tentatively TRBD1 (6 bases). CDR3 length: 14 amino acids. Germline values: CDR1 MDHEN, CDR2 SYDVKM. Trimming stripped 5 bases from V and 1 base from J, with 11 bases between. CDR3 sequence (DNA): TGTGCCAGCAGTCCGCCGACAGGGAACACTGAAGCTTTCTTT. Its translation is CASSPPTGNTEAFF.

This clone showed up just a few times. The chain recombines TRBV4-1 with TRBJ1-2; D is possibly TRBD1 (5 bases). The V gene lost 0 bases and the J gene lost 4 bases, with 12 bases spanning the gap. The CDR3 extends over 15 amino acids. The germline V gene has CDR1 MGHRA and CDR2 YSYEKL. CDR3 nucleotide sequence: TGCGCCAGCAGCCAAGAGCAGACAGCCCCCTATGGCTACACCTTC. The encoded protein is CASSQEQTAPYGYTF.

The chain carries TRBV5-8 and TRBJ2-6, with D possibly matching TRBD2 (6 bases). Trimming stripped 0 bases from V and 2 bases from J, with 15 bases between. Per germline, CDR1 SGHTS and CDR2 YDEGEE. The CDR3 extends over 18 amino acids. This chain's CDR3 is CASSLGWRGPPGANVLTF. In DNA, the CDR3 is TGTGCCAGCAGCTTGGGGTGGCGGGGCCCCCCTGGGGCCAACGTCCTGACTTTC.

The gene calls are TRBV11-2 and TRBJ1-2; 8 bases align to TRBD1. The length of the CDR3 is 13 residues. The germline V gene has CDR1 SGHAT and CDR2 FQNNGV. V lost 5 bases to trimming and J lost 6 bases; unmatched junction nucleotides: 5. The CDR3 DNA sequence: TGTGCCAGCAGCCCAGGGACAGGCGATGGCTACACCTTC. Translated: CASSPGTGDGYTF.

This clone was seen only once. The chain recombines TRBV6-1 with TRBJ1-5; 9 nucleotides match TRBD1. This CDR3 has 14 amino acids. Trimming removed 6 bases from V and 4 bases from J; junction bases left unmatched: 4. From germline, CDR1 is MNHNS and CDR2 SASEGT. The CDR3 spells CASRLDRGNQPQHF. In nucleotides, the CDR3 is TGTGCCAGCAGACTGGACAGGGGTAATCAGCCCCAGCATTTT.

The CDR3 sequence: CASSESGLLAGVNEQFF. Written as DNA, the CDR3 is TGCGCCAGCAGTGAGTCAGGGCTTCTAGCGGGAGTCAATGAGCAGTTCTTC. The chain combines TRBV10-2 with TRBJ2-1, with 10 bases aligning to TRBD2. The CDR3 consists of 17 residues. After removal of 0 bases from V and 6 bases from J, the junction contained 8 bases not matched to a gene. CDR1 and CDR2 (germline): WSHSY, SAAADI.

On this clone itself: A read error may produce the germline difference seen at one junction end. The V and J genes are TRBV7-9 and TRBJ1-2; a weak D match, TRBD1 (5 bases). The CDR3 covers 12 residues. Per germline, CDR1 SEHNR and CDR2 FQNEAQ (reference sequence). CDR3 coding DNA: TGTGCCAGCAGCTTCAGGGCCAATGGCTGCACCTTC. It specifies CASSFRANGCTF.

The chain employs TRBV7-8 and TRBJ2-7, with TRBD1 matching 8 bases. The CDR3 spans 15 residues. The V gene's germline CDR1 is SGHVS and CDR2 FQNEAQ. Unmatched junction bases numbered 3, after V lost 0 bases and J lost 2 bases. The chain's CDR3 is CASSLAGGQAYEQYV. The CDR3 DNA is TGTGCCAGCAGCTTAGCAGGGGGACAGGCCTACGAGCAGTACGTC.